Below, one TCR beta chain is given with its context. No antigen is known for it. The junction differs from germline at one of its ends, possibly a read error. Primed by a sample-barcoded 5' primer and a J-beta primer mix, a second PCR proceeded for roughly 6 to 12 cycles. A template-switch adaptor with 12 random nucleotides tagged each cDNA molecule. TCRdb re-analysed the 5' RACE reads in MiXCR, keeping a single row per CDR3 protein. This repertoire shows under 2 million distinct CDR3 sequences, roughly 32% found once; its top ten account for roughly 12%. CDR1 is SGHAT and CDR2 is FQNNGV in the germline V gene. This CDR3 is built from 15 residues. These data are taken from a study of blood T cells in healthy people across ages. About the study: Through template switching, about one barcoded beta molecule was captured per two T cells, as measured in model experiments. Study-level results: PBMCs were not sorted, which prevented a conclusive comparison of naive versus antigen-experienced cells.

Donation came from healthy Caucasian individuals in Russia who were aged roughly 6 to 100. V usage is TRBV11-2 and J usage is TRBJ1-4, with TRBD1 matching over 7 bases. The specimen was blood. The receptor was isolated from a woman aged 25 to 45 in good health. DNA for the CDR3: TGTGCCAGCAGCCTAGACAGGGCACCAAATGAAAAACTGTTTTTT. This sequence encodes CASSLDRAPNEKLFF.